One sample yielded the 7 T cell receptor beta chains listed below, sequenced in a study of cytomegalovirus exposure and HLA in healthy donors (dated by TCRdb to the late 2010s). Library construction relied on the immunoSEQ multiplex PCR assay. The multiplex PCR relied on a mix of 60 forward primers for TCR Vbeta segments and 13 reverse primers for TCR Jbeta segments. TCRdb limited this immuneACCESS table to in-frame rearrangements with V and J called. A share of clones is missing; checked studies link under half to unresolved V genes, and the rest is unexplained. The sample table contains over 150,000 clones; only one count was recorded for roughly 83% of them. The ten largest clones represent about 0.39% of the sample. The specimen was PBMCs. The origin of the receptors is a boy aged 2 to 9 in good health and CMV-seronegative.

V and J are TRBV27 and TRBJ2-5; tentatively, D is TRBD2 (5 bases). This CDR3 has 18 amino acids. The ends were cut back, 2 bases at V and 2 bases at J, with 21 bases in the middle. Germline values: CDR1 MNHEY, CDR2 SMNVEV (reference sequence). In DNA, the CDR3 is TGTGCCAGCAGTTTAGGCGCAAGCGGCAGCTTTGGGCAAGAGACCCAGTACTTC. Encoded protein: CASSLGASGSFGQETQYF.

The chain uses TRBV6-5 and TRBJ1-2, with 9 bases that match TRBD1. V lost 6 bases, J lost 0 bases, and 2 bases stayed unmatched. The CDR3 extends over 14 amino acids. Looked up from germline, CDR1 is MNHEY and CDR2 is SVGAGI. The CDR3: CASRGTGPNYGYTF. DNA for the CDR3: TGTGCCAGCAGAGGGACAGGGCCTAACTATGGCTACACCTTC.

The chain combines TRBV4-1 with TRBJ1-5, with 7 positions matching TRBD1. This CDR3 has 15 residues. V shed 3 bases and J 5 bases; nucleotides not matched to a gene: 7. Germline CDR1 and CDR2: MGHRA and YSYEKL. The CDR3 bases are TGCGCCAGCAGCCATGACGGACAGGAGTATCAGCCCCAGCATTTT. It yields the protein CASSHDGQEYQPQHF.

J is TRBJ2-5 and V is TRBV10-3, with D perhaps matching TRBD2 (5 bases). CDR1 is ENHRY, CDR2 SYGVKD, per germline. V dropped 2 bases and J dropped 10 bases, with 14 bases sitting between them. The CDR3 is 13 residues long. CDR3: CAISEGRDLVQYF. The CDR3 bases are TGTGCCATCAGTGAGGGACGGGATCTGGTCCAGTACTTC.

V gene TRBV12-5 combines with J gene TRBJ2-1; D possibly corresponds to TRBD1 (6 bases). Germline-derived CDR1 and CDR2 are LGHNT and FRNRAP. The CDR3 consists of 17 residues. V was clipped by 0 bases and J by 0 bases, with 12 bases between them. Written as DNA, the CDR3 is TGTGCTAGTGGTTTGGTAATAGACAGGAGCTCCTACAATGAGCAGTTCTTC. Translation gives CASGLVIDRSSYNEQFF.

Remarks on this clone: Its ends do not fully match the called genes, so a read error is possible. The genes are TRBV4-1 and TRBJ2-1; unclear D gene. This CDR3 spans 15 amino acids. Germline values: CDR1 MGHRA, CDR2 YSYEKL. The CDR3 reads CASSPLGVANNERFF. The CDR3 DNA reads TGCGCCAGCAGCCCGCTGGGTGTAGCTAACAATGAGCGGTTCTTC.

The genes are TRBV30 and TRBJ1-2; a weak D match, TRBD1 (6 bases). The CDR3 covers 13 residues. V lost 2 bases, J lost 6 bases, and 13 bases lay in between. From germline, CDR1 is GTSNPN and CDR2 SVGIG (reference sequence). As DNA, the CDR3 is TGTGCCTGGAGTTCCACAGGGATCGATGGCTACACCTTC. Residues: CAWSSTGIDGYTF. Supplemented by reference TRBV30 and TRBJ1-2, the full variable domain reads SQTIHQWPATLVQPVGSPLSLECTVEGTSNPNLYWYRQAAGRGLQLLFYSVGIGQISSEVPQNLSASRPQDRQFILSSKKLLLSDSGFYLCAWSSTGIDGYTFGSGTRLTVV.